The T cell receptor (beta chain) described here comes from a study of graft-versus-host responses after intestinal transplantation. Across the whole study: Multivisceral, liver-intestinal, or isolated intestinal transplants were given to recipients. Every recipient underwent anti-thymocyte globulin induction, then tacrolimus and steroids for roughly three years.

The method was immunoSEQ multiplex PCR; TCRdb's version includes in-frame clones alone and lacks a portion of them. The data show 75,000 to 95,000 clones, with under 95% seen just once and 1.5% to 2.5% held by the top ten. The CDR3 contains 14 residues. Trimming removed 2 bases from V and 5 bases from J, with 13 bases in between. Per germline, CDR1 SGHDT and CDR2 YYEEEE. Findings of the study overall: Recipient marrow showed GvH clones, some seen first in ileum or blood.

Concerning this clone itself: Its target is not known.

The chain carries TRBV5-6 and TRBJ1-1; D ambiguous. The clonotype was recovered from a human donor who received an intestinal transplant. This sample comprised unstimulated CD8+ T cells sorted from spleen or lymph node cells, obtained before intestinal transplant. CDR3: CASSFRESRTEAFF. Written as DNA, the CDR3 is TGTGCCAGCAGCTTCCGGGAGAGTAGGACTGAAGCTTTCTTT. The variable domain in full, completed from reference TRBV5-6 and TRBJ1-1, reads DAGVTQSPTHLIKTRGQQVTLRCSPKSGHDTVSWYQQALGQGPQFIFQYYEEEERQRGNFPDRFSGHQFPNYSSELNVNALLLGDSALYLCASSFRESRTEAFFGQGTRLTVV.